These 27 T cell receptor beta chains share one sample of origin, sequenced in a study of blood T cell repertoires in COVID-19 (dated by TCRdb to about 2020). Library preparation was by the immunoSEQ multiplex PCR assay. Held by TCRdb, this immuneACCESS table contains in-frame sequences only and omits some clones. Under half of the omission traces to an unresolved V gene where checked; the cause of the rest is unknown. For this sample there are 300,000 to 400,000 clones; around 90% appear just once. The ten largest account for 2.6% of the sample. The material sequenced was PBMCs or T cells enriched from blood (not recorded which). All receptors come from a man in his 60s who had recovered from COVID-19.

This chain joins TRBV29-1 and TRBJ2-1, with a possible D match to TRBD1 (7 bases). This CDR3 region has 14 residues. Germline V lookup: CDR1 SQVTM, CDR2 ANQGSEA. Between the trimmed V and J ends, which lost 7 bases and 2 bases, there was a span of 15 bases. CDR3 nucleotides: TGCAGCGCCAGGCGGGACAGCGCCTACAATGAGCAGTTCTTC. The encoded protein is CSARRDSAYNEQFF.

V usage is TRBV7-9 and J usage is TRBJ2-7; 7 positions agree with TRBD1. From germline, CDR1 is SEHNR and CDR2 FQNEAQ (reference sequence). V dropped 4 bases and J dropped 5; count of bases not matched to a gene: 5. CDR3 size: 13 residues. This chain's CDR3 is CASSSTGVDEQYF. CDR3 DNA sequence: TGTGCCAGCAGCTCAACAGGGGTGGACGAGCAGTACTTC. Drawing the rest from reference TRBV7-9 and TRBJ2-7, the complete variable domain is DTGVSQNPRHKITKRGQNVTFRCDPISEHNRLYWYRQTLGQGPEFLTYFQNEAQLEKSRLLSDRFSAERPKGSFSTLEIQRTEQGDSAMYLCASSSTGVDEQYFGPGTRLTVT.

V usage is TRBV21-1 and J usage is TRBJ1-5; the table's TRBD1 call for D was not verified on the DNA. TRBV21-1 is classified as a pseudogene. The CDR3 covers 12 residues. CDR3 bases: TGTGCCAGAATCAGGGGAAATCAGCCCCAGCATTTT. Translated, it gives CARIRGNQPQHF.

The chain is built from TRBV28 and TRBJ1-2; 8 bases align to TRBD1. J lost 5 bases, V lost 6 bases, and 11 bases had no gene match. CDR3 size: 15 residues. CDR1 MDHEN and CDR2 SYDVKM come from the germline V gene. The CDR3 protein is CASSSWGQEYYGYTF. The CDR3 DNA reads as TGTGCCAGCAGCTCGTGGGGACAGGAATATTATGGCTACACCTTC.

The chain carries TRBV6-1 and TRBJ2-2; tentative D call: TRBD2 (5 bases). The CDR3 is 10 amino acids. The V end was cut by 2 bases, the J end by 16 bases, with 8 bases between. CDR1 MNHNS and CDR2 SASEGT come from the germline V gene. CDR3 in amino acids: CASSERGRFF. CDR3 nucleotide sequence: TGTGCCAGCAGTGAACGGGGTCGGTTTTTT.

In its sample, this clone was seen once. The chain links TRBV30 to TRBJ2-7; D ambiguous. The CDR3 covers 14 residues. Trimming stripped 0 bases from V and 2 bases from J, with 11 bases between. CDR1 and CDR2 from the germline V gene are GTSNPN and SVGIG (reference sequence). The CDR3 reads CAWSVDVTAYEQYF. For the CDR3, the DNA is TGTGCCTGGAGTGTAGACGTCACAGCCTACGAGCAGTACTTC.

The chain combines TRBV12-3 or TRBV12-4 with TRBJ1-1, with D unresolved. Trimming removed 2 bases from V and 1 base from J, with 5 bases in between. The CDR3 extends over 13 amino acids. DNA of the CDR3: TGTGCCAGCAGTTTATGGGCGAACACTGAAGCTTTCTTT. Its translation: CASSLWANTEAFF.

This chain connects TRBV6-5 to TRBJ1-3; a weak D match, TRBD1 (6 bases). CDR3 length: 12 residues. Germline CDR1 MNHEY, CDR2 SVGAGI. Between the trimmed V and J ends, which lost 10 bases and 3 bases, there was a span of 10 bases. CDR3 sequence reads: CATSTGGNTIYF. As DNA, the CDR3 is TGTGCCACCTCGACAGGTGGAAACACCATATATTTT.

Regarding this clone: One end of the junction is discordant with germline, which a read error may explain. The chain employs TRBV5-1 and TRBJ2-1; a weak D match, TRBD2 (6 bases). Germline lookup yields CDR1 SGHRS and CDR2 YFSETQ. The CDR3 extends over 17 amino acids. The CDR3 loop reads CASTLSVGTGEYNEQFF. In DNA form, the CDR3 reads TGCGCCAGCACCTTGAGCGTCGGTACGGGAGAATACAATGAGCAGTTCTTC.

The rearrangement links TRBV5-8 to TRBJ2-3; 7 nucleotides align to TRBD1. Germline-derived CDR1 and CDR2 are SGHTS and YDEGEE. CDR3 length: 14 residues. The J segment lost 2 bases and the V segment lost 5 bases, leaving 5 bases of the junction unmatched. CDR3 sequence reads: CASRPGQFTDTQYF. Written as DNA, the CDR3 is TGTGCCAGCAGACCGGGACAGTTCACAGATACGCAGTATTTT.

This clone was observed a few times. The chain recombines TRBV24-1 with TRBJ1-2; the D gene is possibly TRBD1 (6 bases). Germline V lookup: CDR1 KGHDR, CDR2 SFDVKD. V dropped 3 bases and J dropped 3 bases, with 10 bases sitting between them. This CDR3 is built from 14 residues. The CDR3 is CATSDNRADYGYTF. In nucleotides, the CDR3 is TGTGCCACCAGTGATAACAGGGCGGACTATGGCTACACCTTC.

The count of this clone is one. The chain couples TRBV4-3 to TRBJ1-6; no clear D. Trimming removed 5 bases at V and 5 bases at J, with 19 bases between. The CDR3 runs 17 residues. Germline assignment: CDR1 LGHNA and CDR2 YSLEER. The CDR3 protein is CASSSGARADNNSPLHF. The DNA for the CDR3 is TGCGCCAGCAGCTCAGGAGCGAGGGCCGATAATAATTCACCCCTCCACTTT.

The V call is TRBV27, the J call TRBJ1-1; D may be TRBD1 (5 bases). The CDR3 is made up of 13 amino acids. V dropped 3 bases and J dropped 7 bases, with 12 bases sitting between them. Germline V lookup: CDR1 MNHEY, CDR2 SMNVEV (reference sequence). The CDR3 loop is CASSFRRVGEAFF. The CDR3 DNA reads TGTGCCAGCAGTTTCCGCAGGGTTGGTGAAGCTTTCTTT.

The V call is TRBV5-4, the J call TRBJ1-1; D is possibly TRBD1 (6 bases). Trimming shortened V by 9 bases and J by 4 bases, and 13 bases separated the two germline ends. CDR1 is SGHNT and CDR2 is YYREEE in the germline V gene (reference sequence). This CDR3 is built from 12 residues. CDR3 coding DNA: TGTGCCATAACGACAGGAAGCACTGAAGCTTTCTTT. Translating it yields CAITTGSTEAFF.

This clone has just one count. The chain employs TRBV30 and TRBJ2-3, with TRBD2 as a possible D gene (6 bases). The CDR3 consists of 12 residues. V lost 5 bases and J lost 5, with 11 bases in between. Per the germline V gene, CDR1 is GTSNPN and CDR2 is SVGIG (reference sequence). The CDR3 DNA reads TGTGCCTGGGGCGGGGTGGTAGATACGCAGTATTTT. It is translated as CAWGGVVDTQYF.

In DNA form, the CDR3 reads TGTGCCAGCAGCCGGCGAGGGGGAGTCAGGCAGGGGCCGCCCCTCCACTTT. Its translation: CASSRRGGVRQGPPLHF. The chain has TRBV14 and TRBJ1-6; a possible D gene is TRBD1 (6 bases). CDR1 and CDR2 from the germline V gene are SGHDN and FVKESK. This CDR3 contains 17 residues. V lost 4 bases and J 13 bases, leaving 26 bases between the germline ends.

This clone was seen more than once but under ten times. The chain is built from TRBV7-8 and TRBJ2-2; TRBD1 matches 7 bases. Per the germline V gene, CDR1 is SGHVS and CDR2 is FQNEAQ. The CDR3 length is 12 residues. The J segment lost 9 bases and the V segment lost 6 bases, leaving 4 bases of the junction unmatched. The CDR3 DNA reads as TGTGCCAGCAGGTTGACAGGGAGGGAGCTGTTTTTT. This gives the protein CASRLTGRELFF.

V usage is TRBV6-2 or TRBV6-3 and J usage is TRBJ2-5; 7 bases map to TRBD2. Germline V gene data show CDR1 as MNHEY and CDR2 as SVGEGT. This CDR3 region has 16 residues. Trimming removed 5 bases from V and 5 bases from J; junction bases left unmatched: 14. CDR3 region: CASSRPSGVIVETQYF. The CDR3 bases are TGTGCCAGCAGTCGACCAAGCGGGGTAATAGTGGAGACCCAGTACTTC.

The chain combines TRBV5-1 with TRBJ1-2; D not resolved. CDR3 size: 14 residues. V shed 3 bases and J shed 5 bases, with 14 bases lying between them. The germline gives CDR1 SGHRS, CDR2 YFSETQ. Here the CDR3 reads CASSYEQRTYGYTF. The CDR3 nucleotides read TGCGCCAGCAGCTATGAACAGAGAACTTATGGCTACACCTTC.

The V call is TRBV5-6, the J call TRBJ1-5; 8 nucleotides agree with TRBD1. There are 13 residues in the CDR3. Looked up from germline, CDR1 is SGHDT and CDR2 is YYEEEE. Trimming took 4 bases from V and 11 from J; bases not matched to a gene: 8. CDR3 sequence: CASSMGQVQSQHF. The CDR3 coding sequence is TGTGCCAGCAGCATGGGACAGGTCCAGTCCCAGCATTTT.

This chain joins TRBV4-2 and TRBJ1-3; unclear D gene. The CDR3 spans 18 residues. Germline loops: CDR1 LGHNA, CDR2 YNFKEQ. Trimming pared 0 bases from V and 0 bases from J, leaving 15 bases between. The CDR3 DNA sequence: TGTGCCAGCAGCCAAGATATTCGGAGCGGTAGCTCTGGAAACACCATATATTTT. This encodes CASSQDIRSGSSGNTIYF.

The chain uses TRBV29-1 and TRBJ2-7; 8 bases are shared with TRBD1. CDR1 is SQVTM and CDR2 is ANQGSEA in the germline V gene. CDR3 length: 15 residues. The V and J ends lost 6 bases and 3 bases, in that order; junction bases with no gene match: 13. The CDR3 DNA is TGCAGCGTAGATAAAACCGGACAGGGTTTCTACGAGCAGTACTTC. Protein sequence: CSVDKTGQGFYEQYF.

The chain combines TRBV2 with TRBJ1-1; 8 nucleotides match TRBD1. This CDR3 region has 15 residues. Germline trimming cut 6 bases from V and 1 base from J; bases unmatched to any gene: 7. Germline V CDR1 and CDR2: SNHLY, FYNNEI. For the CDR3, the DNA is TGTGCCAGCAGGACAGGGGTGGGAGGGAACACTGAAGCTTTCTTT. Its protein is CASRTGVGGNTEAFF.

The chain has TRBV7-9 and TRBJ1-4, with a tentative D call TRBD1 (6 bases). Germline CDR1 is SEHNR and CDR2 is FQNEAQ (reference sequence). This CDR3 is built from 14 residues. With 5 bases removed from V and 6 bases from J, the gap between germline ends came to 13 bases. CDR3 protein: CASSPSQGYEKLFF. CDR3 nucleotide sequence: TGTGCCAGCAGCCCTTCCCAGGGGTATGAAAAACTGTTTTTT.

CDR3 amino acids: CAISDASNYGYTF. DNA for the CDR3: TGTGCCATCAGTGACGCCAGTAACTATGGCTACACCTTC. The V call is TRBV10-3, the J call TRBJ1-2; no clear D gene. CDR1 ENHRY and CDR2 SYGVKD come from the germline V gene. This CDR3 spans 13 amino acids. V lost 3 bases and J 1 base, leaving 6 bases between the germline ends.

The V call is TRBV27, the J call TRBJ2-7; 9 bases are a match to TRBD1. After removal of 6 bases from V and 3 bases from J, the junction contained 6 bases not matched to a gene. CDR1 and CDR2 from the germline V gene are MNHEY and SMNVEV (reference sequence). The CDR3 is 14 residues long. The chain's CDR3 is CASRDPGQGYEQYF. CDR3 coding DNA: TGTGCCAGCAGGGATCCGGGACAGGGCTACGAGCAGTACTTC.

In DNA, the CDR3 is TGTGCCAGCAGTGAAGCTTACGGGACTAGCGGGGGAGGGACCCAGTACTTC. Residues: CASSEAYGTSGGGTQYF. The J gene is TRBJ2-5, the V gene TRBV6-1, with 14 nucleotides matching TRBD2. Germline values: CDR1 MNHNS, CDR2 SASEGT. The CDR3 totals 17 residues. V gave up 0 bases and J gave up 7 bases; unmatched junction bases: 7.